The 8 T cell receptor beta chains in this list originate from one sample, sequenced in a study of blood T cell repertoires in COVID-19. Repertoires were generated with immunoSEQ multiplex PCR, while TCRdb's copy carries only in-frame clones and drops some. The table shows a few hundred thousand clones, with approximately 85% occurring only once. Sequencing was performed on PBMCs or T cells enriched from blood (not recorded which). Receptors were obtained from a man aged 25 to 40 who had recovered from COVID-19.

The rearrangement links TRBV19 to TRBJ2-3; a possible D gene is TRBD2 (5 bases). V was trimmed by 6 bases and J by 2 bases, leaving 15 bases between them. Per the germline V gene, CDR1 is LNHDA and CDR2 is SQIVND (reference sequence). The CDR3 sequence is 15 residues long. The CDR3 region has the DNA TGTGCCAGTAGCCCTTTGGGGAGCAACACAGATACGCAGTATTTT. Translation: CASSPLGSNTDTQYF.

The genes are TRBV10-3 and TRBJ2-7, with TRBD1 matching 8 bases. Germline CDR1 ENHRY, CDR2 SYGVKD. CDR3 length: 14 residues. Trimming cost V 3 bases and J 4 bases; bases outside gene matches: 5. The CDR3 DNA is TGTGCCATCAGTGACCAGGGACAGGAGTACGAGCAGTACTTC. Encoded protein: CAISDQGQEYEQYF.

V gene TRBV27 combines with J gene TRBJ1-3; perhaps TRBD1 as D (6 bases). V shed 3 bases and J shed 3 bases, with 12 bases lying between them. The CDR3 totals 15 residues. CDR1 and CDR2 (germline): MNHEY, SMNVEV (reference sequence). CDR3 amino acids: CASSFSGVRGNTIYF. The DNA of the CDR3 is TGTGCCAGCAGTTTCTCAGGGGTTCGTGGAAACACCATATATTTT.

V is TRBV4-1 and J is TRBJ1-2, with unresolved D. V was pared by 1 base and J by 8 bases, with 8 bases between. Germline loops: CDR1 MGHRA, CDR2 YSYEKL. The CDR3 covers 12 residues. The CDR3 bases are TGCGCCAGCAGCCAAGCTCCTGGCGGCTACACCTTC. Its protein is CASSQAPGGYTF.

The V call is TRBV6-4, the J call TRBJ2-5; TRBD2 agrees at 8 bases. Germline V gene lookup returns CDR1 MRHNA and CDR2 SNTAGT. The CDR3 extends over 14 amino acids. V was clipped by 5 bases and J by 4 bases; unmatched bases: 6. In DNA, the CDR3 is TGTGCCAGCAGTCCGGGGGGGGCGGGAGAGACCCAGTACTTC. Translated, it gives CASSPGGAGETQYF.

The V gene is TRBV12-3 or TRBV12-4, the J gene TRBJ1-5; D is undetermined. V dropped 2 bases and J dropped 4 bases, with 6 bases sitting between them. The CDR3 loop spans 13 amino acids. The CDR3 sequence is CASSLSGNQPQHF. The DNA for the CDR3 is TGTGCCAGCAGTTTATCCGGGAATCAGCCCCAGCATTTT.

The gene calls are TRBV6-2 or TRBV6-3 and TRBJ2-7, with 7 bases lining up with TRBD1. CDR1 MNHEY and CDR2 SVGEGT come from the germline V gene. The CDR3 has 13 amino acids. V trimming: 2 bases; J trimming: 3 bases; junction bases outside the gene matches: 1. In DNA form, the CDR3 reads TGTGCCAGCAGTTACCAGGGGGTCTACGAGCAGTACTTC. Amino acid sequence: CASSYQGVYEQYF.

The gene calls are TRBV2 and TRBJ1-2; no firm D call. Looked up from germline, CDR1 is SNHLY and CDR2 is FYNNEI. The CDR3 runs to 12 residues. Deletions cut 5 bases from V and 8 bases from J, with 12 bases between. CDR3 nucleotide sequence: TGTGCCAGCAGTACTGCTCGGGTCGGCTACACCTTC. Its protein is CASSTARVGYTF.